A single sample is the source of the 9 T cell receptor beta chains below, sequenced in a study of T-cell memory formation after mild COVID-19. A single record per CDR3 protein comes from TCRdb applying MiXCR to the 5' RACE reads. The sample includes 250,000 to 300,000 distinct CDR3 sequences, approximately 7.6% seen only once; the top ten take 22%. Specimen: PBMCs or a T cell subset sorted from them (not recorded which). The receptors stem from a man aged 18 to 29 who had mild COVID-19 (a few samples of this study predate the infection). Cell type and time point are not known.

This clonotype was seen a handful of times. The CDR3 sequence is CSAGDTDTQYF. DNA for the CDR3: TGCAGCGCTGGGGACACAGATACGCAGTATTTT. V is TRBV29-1 and J is TRBJ2-3; D unclear. V was trimmed by 7 bases and J by 2 bases, leaving 7 bases between them. Looked up from germline, CDR1 is SQVTM and CDR2 is ANQGSEA. This CDR3 contains 11 residues.

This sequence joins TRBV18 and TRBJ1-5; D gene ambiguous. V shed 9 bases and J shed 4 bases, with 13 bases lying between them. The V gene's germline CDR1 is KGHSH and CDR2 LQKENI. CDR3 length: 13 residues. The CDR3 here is CASSDGENQPQHF. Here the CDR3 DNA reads TGTGCCAGTTCGGACGGAGAAAATCAGCCCCAGCATTTT.

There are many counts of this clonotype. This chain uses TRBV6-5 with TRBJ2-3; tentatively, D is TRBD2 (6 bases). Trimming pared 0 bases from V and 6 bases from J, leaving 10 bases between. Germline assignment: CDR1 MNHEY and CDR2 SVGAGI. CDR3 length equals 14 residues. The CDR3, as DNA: TGTGCCAGCAGTTACTCGACGGGAGTTGATACGCAGTATTTT. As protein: CASSYSTGVDTQYF.

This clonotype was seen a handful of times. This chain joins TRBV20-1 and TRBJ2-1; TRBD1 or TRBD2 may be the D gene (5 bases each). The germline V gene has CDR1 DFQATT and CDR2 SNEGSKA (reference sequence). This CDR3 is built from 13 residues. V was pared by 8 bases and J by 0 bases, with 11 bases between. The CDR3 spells CSPSGSSYNEQFF. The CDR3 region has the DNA TGCAGTCCCTCAGGGAGCTCCTACAATGAGCAGTTCTTC.

The CDR3 loop reads CASSLARSSEQFF. The CDR3, as DNA: TGCGCCAGCAGCTTGGCTCGTAGTAGTGAGCAGTTCTTC. The V and J genes are TRBV5-1 and TRBJ2-1; D remains unclear. V gave up 0 bases and J gave up 9 bases, with 10 bases separating them. The CDR3 extends over 13 amino acids. The germline CDR1 and CDR2 sequences are SGHRS and YFSETQ.

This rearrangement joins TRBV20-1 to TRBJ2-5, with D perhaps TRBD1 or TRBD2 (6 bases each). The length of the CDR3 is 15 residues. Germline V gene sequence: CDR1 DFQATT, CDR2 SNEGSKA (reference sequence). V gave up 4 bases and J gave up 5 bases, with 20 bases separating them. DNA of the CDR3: TGCAGTGCTATCCGTGAGGGGGGTGCAGGGGAGACCCAGTACTTC. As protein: CSAIREGGAGETQYF.

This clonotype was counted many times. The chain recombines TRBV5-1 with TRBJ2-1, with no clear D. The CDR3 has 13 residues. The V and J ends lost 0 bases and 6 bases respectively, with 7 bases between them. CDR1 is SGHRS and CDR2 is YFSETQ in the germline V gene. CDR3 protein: CASSLGPTNEQFF. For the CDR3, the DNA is TGCGCCAGCAGCTTGGGACCAACCAATGAGCAGTTCTTC.

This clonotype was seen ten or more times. The CDR3 spells CASSKPGQGADNEQFF. In DNA form, the CDR3 reads TGTGCCAGCAGTAAGCCGGGACAGGGGGCCGACAATGAGCAGTTCTTC. V is TRBV6-2 or TRBV6-3 and J is TRBJ2-1; 12 bases line up with TRBD1. Trimming cost V 5 bases and J 5 bases; bases outside gene matches: 7. Germline CDR1 and CDR2: MNHEY and SVGEGT. The CDR3 has 16 amino acids.

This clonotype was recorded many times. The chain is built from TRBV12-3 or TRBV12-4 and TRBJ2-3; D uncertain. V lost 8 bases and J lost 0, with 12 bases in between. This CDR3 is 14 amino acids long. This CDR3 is CASRLGRSTDTQYF. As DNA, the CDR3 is TGTGCCAGCCGCCTCGGGCGGAGCACAGATACGCAGTATTTT.